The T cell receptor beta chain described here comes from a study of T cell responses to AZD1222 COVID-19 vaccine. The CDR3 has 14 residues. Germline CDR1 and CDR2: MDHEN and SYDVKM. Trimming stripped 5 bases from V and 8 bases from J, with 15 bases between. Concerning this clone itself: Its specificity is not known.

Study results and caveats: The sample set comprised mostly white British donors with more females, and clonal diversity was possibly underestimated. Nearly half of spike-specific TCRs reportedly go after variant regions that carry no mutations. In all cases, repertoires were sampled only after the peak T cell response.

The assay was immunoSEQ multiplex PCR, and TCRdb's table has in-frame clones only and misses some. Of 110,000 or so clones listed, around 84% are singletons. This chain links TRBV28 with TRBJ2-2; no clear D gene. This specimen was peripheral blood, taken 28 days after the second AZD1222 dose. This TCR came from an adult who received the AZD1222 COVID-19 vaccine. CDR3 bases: TGTGCCAGCAGTCCAGTAATTGGTCCTGGGGAGCTGTTTTTT. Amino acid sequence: CASSPVIGPGELFF.